The 21 T cell receptor beta chains given below trace back to one sample, sequenced in a study of T-cell memory formation after mild COVID-19. MiXCR, applied by TCRdb to the 5' RACE reads, yields one record per CDR3 protein. The sample has about 560,000 distinct CDR3 sequences, 15% to 20% seen once. The source material was PBMCs or a T cell subset sorted from them (not recorded which). The origin of the receptors is an adult woman who had mild COVID-19 (a few samples of this study predate the infection). Cell type and time point are not known.

This clonotype was seen repeatedly, ten times or more. The V and J genes are TRBV5-1 and TRBJ1-5; D uncertain. V was cut by 4 bases and J by 6 bases, with 11 bases left in between. The germline V gene has CDR1 SGHRS and CDR2 YFSETQ. The CDR3 consists of 13 residues. The DNA for the CDR3 is TGCGCCAGCAGCCCCGAAACCGGTCAGCCCCAGCATTTT. Encoded protein: CASSPETGQPQHF.

The CDR3 nucleotides read TGCGCCAGCAGCTTGGCCCCAGGGGGGTTCGCGAACACCGGGGAGCTGTTTTTT. The encoded protein is CASSLAPGGFANTGELFF. V gene TRBV5-1 combines with J gene TRBJ2-2, with D possibly TRBD1 on 7 matching bases. The CDR3 has 18 residues. Between the trimmed V and J ends, which lost 0 bases and 0 bases, there was a span of 15 bases. CDR1 SGHRS and CDR2 YFSETQ come from the germline V gene.

This chain links TRBV7-2 with TRBJ1-4; a weak D match, TRBD1 (6 bases). Germline lookup yields CDR1 SGHTA and CDR2 FQGNSA. The V end was cut by 5 bases, the J end by 6 bases, with 16 bases between. The CDR3 runs to 15 residues. CDR3 sequence reads: CASSAARGMDEKLFF. CDR3 in DNA: TGTGCCAGCAGCGCCGCCAGGGGAATGGATGAAAAACTGTTTTTT.

In its sample, this clonotype was seen a few times. The chain couples TRBV18 to TRBJ1-3; D remains unclear. The CDR3 runs to 14 residues. Germline V gene lookup returns CDR1 KGHSH and CDR2 LQKENI. Trimming removed 4 bases at V and 2 bases at J, with 9 bases between. Here the CDR3 DNA reads TGTGCCAGCTCACGGTCGTCGGCTGGAAACACCATATATTTT. Residues: CASSRSSAGNTIYF.

In this sample, this clonotype turned up a few times. V and J are TRBV12-3 or TRBV12-4 and TRBJ2-7, with a weak D call TRBD2 (6 bases). The CDR3 spans 16 residues. V was shortened by 1 base and J by 3 bases, with 16 bases between the two germline ends. CDR3 loop: CASSLVGLDSLYEQYF. The CDR3 nucleotides are TGTGCCAGCAGTTTAGTGGGACTTGATTCCCTCTACGAGCAGTACTTC.

The chain links TRBV12-3 or TRBV12-4 to TRBJ1-5; no definite D call. Deletions cut 7 bases from V and 1 base from J, with 8 bases between. CDR3 length: 13 residues. The CDR3 protein is CASTPSSNQPQHF. CDR3 bases: TGTGCCAGCACCCCGTCCAGCAATCAGCCCCAGCATTTT.

The rearrangement links TRBV18 to TRBJ1-6, with TRBD1 identical over 10 bases. This CDR3 is built from 16 residues. The J segment lost 7 bases and the V segment lost 3 bases, leaving 6 bases of the junction unmatched. The V gene's germline CDR1 is KGHSH and CDR2 LQKENI. The CDR3 DNA reads as TGTGCCAGCTCACCCGACAGGGGGCCGAGGAATTCACCCCTCCACTTT. It is translated as CASSPDRGPRNSPLHF.

The chain employs TRBV11-2 and TRBJ1-4, with TRBD1 matching 8 bases. The V gene's germline CDR1 is SGHAT and CDR2 FQNNGV. V shed 4 bases, J shed 10 bases, and the junction held 8 bases outside the gene matches. CDR3 size: 14 residues. The CDR3 protein is CASSSTRDRRKLFF. The CDR3, as DNA: TGTGCCAGCAGCTCCACCCGGGACAGGAGAAAACTGTTTTTT.

This clonotype was seen ten or more times. The rearrangement uses TRBV5-6 and TRBJ1-1, with D unresolved. Germline V gives CDR1 SGHDT, CDR2 YYEEEE. The CDR3 has 13 residues. V lost 2 bases to trimming and J lost 0 bases, with 5 bases between them. Here the CDR3 DNA reads TGTGCCAGCAGCTTAAGGATGAACACTGAAGCTTTCTTT. This encodes CASSLRMNTEAFF.

The table lists this clonotype with a few counts. The V call is TRBV5-4, the J call TRBJ2-5; 7 bases line up with TRBD1. Germline lookup yields CDR1 SGHNT and CDR2 YYREEE (reference sequence). The CDR3 sequence is 15 residues long. Trimming removed 0 bases from V and 2 bases from J; junction bases left unmatched: 4. The CDR3, as DNA: TGTGCCAGCAGCTTGGTGGGACAGTCTCAAGAGACCCAGTACTTC. Translated, it gives CASSLVGQSQETQYF. The entire variable domain, with the rest obtained from reference TRBV5-4 and TRBJ2-5, is as follows: ETGVTQSPTHLIKTRGQQVTLRCSSQSGHNTVSWYQQALGQGPQFIFQYYREEENGRGNFPPRFSGLQFPNYSSELNVNALELDDSALYLCASSLVGQSQETQYFGPGTRLLVL.

J is TRBJ2-5 and V is TRBV20-1; TRBD1 aligns across 10 bases. The CDR3 loop spans 12 amino acids. The V and J ends lost 6 bases and 7 bases, in that order; junction bases with no gene match: 5. Germline V CDR1 and CDR2: DFQATT, SNEGSKA (reference sequence). In DNA form, the CDR3 reads TGCAGTGCAGACAGGGGGCAGGGGACCCAGTACTTC. It is translated as CSADRGQGTQYF.

The rearrangement links TRBV20-1 to TRBJ2-7; possibly TRBD1 for D (6 bases). The CDR3 extends over 15 amino acids. Trimming removed 6 bases at V and 2 bases at J, with 20 bases between. Germline CDR1 and CDR2: DFQATT and SNEGSKA (reference sequence). The CDR3 DNA reads as TGCAGTGCCCTATGGGGACACCAGCGGACCTACGAGCAGTACTTC. It translates to CSALWGHQRTYEQYF.

The V gene is TRBV15, the J gene TRBJ2-7; 12 positions match TRBD1. The CDR3 runs 14 residues. From germline, CDR1 is LNHNV and CDR2 YYDKDF (reference sequence). The junction had 1 base not matched to a gene; V was cut back by 1 base and J by 6 bases. The CDR3 sequence: CATSRGDRGPEQYF. The CDR3, as DNA: TGTGCCACCAGCAGAGGGGACAGGGGGCCCGAGCAGTACTTC. The variable domain in full, with the rest retrieved from reference TRBV15 and TRBJ2-7, is DAMVIQNPRYQVTQFGKPVTLSCSQTLNHNVMYWYQQKSSQAPKLLFHYYDKDFNNEADTPDNFQSRRPNTSFCFLDIRSPGLGDTAMYLCATSRGDRGPEQYFGPGTRLTVT.

This clonotype came up a few times. The chain combines TRBV6-1 with TRBJ1-5; 7 positions match TRBD1. The ends lost 4 bases at V and 0 bases at J; junction bases unmatched: 3. The CDR3 has 15 amino acids. Looked up from germline, CDR1 is MNHNS and CDR2 is SASEGT. As DNA, the CDR3 is TGTGCCAGCAGTGGACAGGGTAATAGCAATCAGCCCCAGCATTTT. This encodes CASSGQGNSNQPQHF.

V gene TRBV9 combines with J gene TRBJ2-7, with 7 bases fitting TRBD1. This CDR3 has 15 amino acids. Per the germline V gene, CDR1 is SGDLS and CDR2 is YYNGEE. Trimming took 5 bases from V and 0 from J; bases not matched to a gene: 8. The CDR3 here is CASSKEGQLSYEQYF. The CDR3 DNA sequence: TGTGCCAGCAGTAAAGAGGGACAGCTCTCCTACGAGCAGTACTTC.

V and J are TRBV7-2 and TRBJ2-1; 8 bases match TRBD2. There are 13 residues in the CDR3. Germline V gene data show CDR1 as SGHTA and CDR2 as FQGNSA. V was clipped by 1 base and J by 13 bases; unmatched bases: 6. This CDR3 is CASSLGTGRAQFF. Written as DNA, the CDR3 is TGTGCCAGCAGCTTAGGGACCGGGAGGGCCCAGTTCTTC.

V usage is TRBV7-8 and J usage is TRBJ1-5; D perhaps matches TRBD1 (5 bases). The V gene lost 5 bases and the J gene lost 0 bases, with 14 bases spanning the gap. CDR1 and CDR2 from the germline V gene are SGHVS and FQNEAQ. There are 16 residues in the CDR3. The CDR3 coding sequence is TGTGCCAGCAGCCATGGGACGGAGTTTAGCAATCAGCCCCAGCATTTT. Its protein product is CASSHGTEFSNQPQHF.

This chain joins TRBV5-6 and TRBJ2-7; possibly TRBD1 or TRBD2 for D (5 bases each). Germline CDR1 SGHDT, CDR2 YYEEEE. The CDR3 has 17 amino acids. Trimming shortened V by 4 bases and J by 2 bases, and 22 bases separated the two germline ends. The CDR3 here is CASSIYQLDGAAYEQYF. CDR3 coding DNA: TGTGCCAGCAGCATTTACCAGCTTGACGGGGCCGCCTACGAGCAGTACTTC. The whole variable domain, filled in from reference TRBV5-6 and TRBJ2-7, reads DAGVTQSPTHLIKTRGQQVTLRCSPKSGHDTVSWYQQALGQGPQFIFQYYEEEERQRGNFPDRFSGHQFPNYSSELNVNALLLGDSALYLCASSIYQLDGAAYEQYFGPGTRLTVT.

This clonotype appeared a few times. The rearrangement links TRBV20-1 to TRBJ1-1; D not resolved. V gave up 2 bases and J gave up 0 bases, with 13 bases separating them. The V gene's germline CDR1 is DFQATT and CDR2 SNEGSKA (reference sequence). The CDR3 is 15 residues long. CDR3 sequence: CSARKFGRMNTEAFF. CDR3 DNA sequence: TGCAGTGCTAGAAAGTTCGGACGGATGAACACTGAAGCTTTCTTT.

The CDR3: CASSRTEGVDQPQHF. The CDR3, as DNA: TGTGCCAGTAGTAGGACCGAGGGGGTTGATCAGCCCCAGCATTTT. The chain carries TRBV19 and TRBJ1-5; possible D gene TRBD1, 6 bases. V dropped 4 bases and J dropped 5 bases, with 15 bases sitting between them. There are 15 residues in the CDR3. Germline V CDR1 and CDR2: LNHDA, SQIVND (reference sequence).

The rearrangement links TRBV15 to TRBJ1-6; D is unclear. The CDR3 has 15 amino acids. V lost 4 bases and J lost 7, with 14 bases in between. CDR1 LNHNV and CDR2 YYDKDF come from the germline V gene (reference sequence). For the CDR3, the DNA is TGTGCCACCAGCACCCGGTACAGTCCAAATTCACCCCTCCACTTT. This codes for CATSTRYSPNSPLHF.